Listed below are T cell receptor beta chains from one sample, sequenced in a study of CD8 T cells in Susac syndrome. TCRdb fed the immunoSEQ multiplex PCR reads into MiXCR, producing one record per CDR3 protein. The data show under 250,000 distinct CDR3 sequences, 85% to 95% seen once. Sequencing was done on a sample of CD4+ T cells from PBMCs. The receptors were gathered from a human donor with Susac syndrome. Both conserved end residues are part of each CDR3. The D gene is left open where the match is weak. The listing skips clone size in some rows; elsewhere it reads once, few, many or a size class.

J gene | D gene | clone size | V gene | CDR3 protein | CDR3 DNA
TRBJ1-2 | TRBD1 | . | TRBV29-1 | CSVEVYGQENLYGYTF | TGCAGCGTTGAAGTCTACGGACAGGAGAATCTCTATGGCTACACCTTC
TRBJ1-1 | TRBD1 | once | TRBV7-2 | CASSLAPGQKLGAFF | TGTGCCAGCAGCTTAGCCCCGGGACAGAAGTTAGGAGCTTTCTTT
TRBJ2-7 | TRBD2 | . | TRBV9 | CASSVGLAGGISYEQYF | TGTGCCAGCAGCGTAGGACTAGCGGGGGGAATCTCCTACGAGCAGTACTTC
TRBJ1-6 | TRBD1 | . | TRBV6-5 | CASSYTGQGTLHF | TGTGCCAGCAGTTACACGGGACAGGGGACCCTCCACTTT
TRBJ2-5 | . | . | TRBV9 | CASSVVGGVQETQYF | TGTGCCAGCAGCGTAGTAGGGGGGGTTCAAGAGACCCAGTACTTC
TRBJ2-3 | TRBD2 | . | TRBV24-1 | CATSDQGLAGSSTDTQYF | TGTGCCACCAGTGACCAGGGACTAGCCGGATCTAGCACAGATACGCAGTATTTT
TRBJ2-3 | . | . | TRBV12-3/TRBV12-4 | CASSPSGGGATDTQYF | TGTGCCAGCAGCCCATCGGGCGGGGGCGCGACAGATACGCAGTATTTT
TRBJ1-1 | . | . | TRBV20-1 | CSARDPGARGNTEAFF | TGCAGTGCTAGAGATCCAGGGGCGCGGGGGAACACTGAAGCTTTCTTT
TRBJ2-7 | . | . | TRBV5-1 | CASRSTWAGLYEQYF | TGCGCCAGCAGGTCGACGTGGGCAGGGCTCTACGAGCAGTACTTC
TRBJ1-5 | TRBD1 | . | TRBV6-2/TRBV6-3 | CASRRTGGNGNQPQHF | TGTGCCAGCAGGAGGACAGGGGGTAATGGCAATCAGCCCCAGCATTTT
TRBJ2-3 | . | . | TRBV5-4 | CASSFARRESSTDTQYF | TGTGCCAGCAGCTTTGCCCGCAGGGAATCTAGCACAGATACGCAGTATTTT
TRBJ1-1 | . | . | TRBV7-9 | CASSLAGGHTEAFF | TGTGCCAGCAGCCTCGCGGGGGGGCACACTGAAGCTTTCTTT
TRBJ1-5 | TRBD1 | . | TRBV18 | CASSSTGTGTQPQHF | TGTGCCAGCTCATCTACTGGGACAGGGACTCAGCCCCAGCATTTT
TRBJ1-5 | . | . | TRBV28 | CASSLSSDSYSNQPQHF | TGTGCCAGCAGTTTAAGTTCCGACAGCTATAGCAATCAGCCCCAGCATTTT
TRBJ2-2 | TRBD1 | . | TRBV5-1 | CASSKEALGQVANTGELFF | TGCGCCAGCAGCAAGGAAGCCCTTGGACAGGTCGCGAACACCGGGGAGCTGTTTTTT
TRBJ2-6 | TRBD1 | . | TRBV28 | CASSSGGPGANVLTF | TGTGCCAGCAGTTCAGGGGGCCCTGGGGCCAACGTCCTGACTTTC
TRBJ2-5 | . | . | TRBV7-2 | CASSLDRAREETQYF | TGTGCCAGCAGCTTAGACAGGGCCAGGGAAGAGACCCAGTACTTC
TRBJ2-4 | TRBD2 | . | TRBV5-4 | CASSLAGGSAKNIQYF | TGTGCCAGCAGCTTAGCGGGGGGTTCTGCCAAAAACATTCAGTACTTC
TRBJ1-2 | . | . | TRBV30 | CAWRPTGGPRGYTF | TGTGCCTGGAGGCCAACGGGGGGTCCGCGGGGCTACACCTTC
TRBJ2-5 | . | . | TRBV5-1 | CASSLMLALETQYF | TGCGCCAGCAGCTTGATGCTAGCTCTAGAGACCCAGTACTTC
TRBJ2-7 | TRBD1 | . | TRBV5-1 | CASSLEGQGASHEQYF | TGCGCCAGCAGCCTGGAGGGACAGGGGGCATCTCACGAGCAGTACTTC
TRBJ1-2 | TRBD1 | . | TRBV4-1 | CASSQAPDRDHGYTF | TGCGCCAGCAGCCAAGCCCCGGACAGGGACCATGGCTACACCTTC
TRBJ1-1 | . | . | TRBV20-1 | CSAETGRANEAFF | TGCAGTGCGGAGACAGGTAGGGCCAATGAAGCTTTCTTT
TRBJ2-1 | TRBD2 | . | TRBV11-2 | CASSSPYSGGAKRGQFF | TGTGCCAGCAGCTCTCCCTATAGCGGGGGGGCCAAGAGAGGGCAGTTCTTC
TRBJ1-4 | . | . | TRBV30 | CAWMRTAINEKLFF | TGTGCCTGGATGCGAACAGCCATTAATGAAAAACTGTTTTTT
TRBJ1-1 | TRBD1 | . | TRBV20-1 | CSALTGGNTEAFF | TGCAGTGCTCTTACAGGGGGGAACACTGAAGCTTTCTTT
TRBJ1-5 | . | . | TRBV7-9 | CASSLNQQPQHF | TGTGCCAGCAGCTTAAACCAACAGCCCCAGCATTTT
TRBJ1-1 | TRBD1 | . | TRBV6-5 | CASSSDRGGEAFF | TGTGCCAGCAGTTCGGACAGGGGTGGTGAAGCTTTCTTT
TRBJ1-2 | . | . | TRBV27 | CASSLIGTKGYTF | TGTGCCAGCAGTTTAATCGGGACGAAGGGCTACACCTTC
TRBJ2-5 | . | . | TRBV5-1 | CASSSGREQETQYF | TGCGCCAGCAGCTCTGGCCGGGAACAAGAGACCCAGTACTTC
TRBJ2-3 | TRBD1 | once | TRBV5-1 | CASSTYRGESTDTQYF | TGCGCCAGCAGCACCTACAGGGGGGAGAGCACAGATACGCAGTATTTT
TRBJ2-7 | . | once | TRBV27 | CASSLGQGRLYEQYF | TGTGCCAGCAGTTTAGGGCAGGGGAGACTTTACGAGCAGTACTTC
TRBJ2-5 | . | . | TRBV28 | CASSHGTPGALQETQYF | TGTGCCAGCAGTCACGGGACACCCGGAGCCCTTCAAGAGACCCAGTACTTC
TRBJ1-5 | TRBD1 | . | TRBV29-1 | CSVRGTGDQPQHF | TGCAGCGTCCGCGGGACAGGGGATCAGCCCCAGCATTTT
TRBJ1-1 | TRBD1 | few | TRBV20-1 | CSAGQGKGTEAFF | TGCAGTGCCGGACAGGGAAAGGGAACTGAAGCTTTCTTT
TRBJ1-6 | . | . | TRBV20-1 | CSAQSGLQSSYNSPLHF | TGCAGTGCCCAGAGCGGGCTTCAGAGCTCCTATAATTCACCCCTCCACTTT
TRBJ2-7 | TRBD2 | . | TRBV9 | CASSVVTSGGEQYF | TGTGCCAGCAGCGTAGTGACTAGCGGGGGCGAGCAGTACTTC
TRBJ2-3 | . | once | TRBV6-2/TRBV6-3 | CASSQGTRSDTQYF | TGTGCCAGCAGCCAGGGGACAAGGAGTGATACGCAGTATTTT
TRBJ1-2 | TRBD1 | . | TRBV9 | CASSVGEGGVGYGYTF | TGTGCCAGCAGCGTAGGTGAAGGGGGCGTAGGCTATGGCTACACCTTC
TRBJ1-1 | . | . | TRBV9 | CASSVGHRDTEAFF | TGTGCCAGCAGCGTAGGCCACAGGGACACTGAAGCTTTCTTT